This TCR beta chain was identified during a study of T cell responses to AZD1222 COVID-19 vaccine (dated by TCRdb to the early 2020s). About the full investigation: Because spike-specific TCR depth and breadth did not differ between the two schedules, AZD1222 recipients who got a second dose at roughly 4 weeks were pooled with those who got a second dose at roughly 12 weeks. Trial participants were enrolled into age subgroups of 18-55, 56-69 and 70-plus years, which contained 148, 28 and 57 TCR-sequenced participants, respectively. A total of over 230 trial participants underwent TCR sequencing, of whom about 210 had received two doses of AZD1222 and some 25 had received two doses of the MenACWY control vaccine. Broader findings and caveats from the paper: Because no day 14 peak-response samples were available, repertoires were characterized only after the peak T cell response. Reportedly, close to half of the unique spike-specific TCRs recognized epitopes lying outside the regions that are mutated in the B.1.351 and B.1.1.7 variants. A significant rise in spike-specific TCR breadth and depth was observed after two AZD1222 doses relative to day 0 and relative to MenACWY recipients. Conclusions about previously exposed vaccinees are limited because only five to seven AZD1222 recipients were SARS-CoV-2 seropositive at baseline. Most participants were white British and females outnumbered males, and the authors suggested that clonal diversity may have been underestimated. The 56-69-year group was small, and its depth increase did not reach significance, likely because of low power. The vaccine-associated CD4 TCRs covered the entire spike protein, and the dominant responses fell in regions 160-218 and 743-854.

Worth noting for this clone: Its antigen remains undetermined. No much larger clone exists at a distance of one base, and base qualities are not known.

The germline V gene encodes CDR1 LNHDA and CDR2 SQIVND (reference sequence). Its CDR3 holds 15 amino acids, cysteine through phenylalanine. CDR3 DNA is the only sequence kept; it has 45 bases, read in frame from the first base. The junction shows trimming of 4 bases on V and 8 bases on J, and the gene matches do not reach 6 bases of it. According to the study, the label for this sample's time point signals: baseline before first vaccination. Vaccinee samples were obtained from the UK trials COV001 and COV002, which included a single-blind randomized controlled phase 2/3 trial of AZD1222 (ChAdOx1 nCoV-19) in healthy adults. For TCRbeta chain sequencing, PBMC samples from trial participants were taken at day 0 and at day 28 after the second dose. The CDR3 regions of human TCRbeta chains were analyzed by immunosequencing. Per the authors' processing: TCRs in the repertoires were matched against a reference library of SARS-CoV-2-specific TCRs that had been generated with the MIRA antigen-specificity platform. Breadth meant the fraction of unique TCRs that were SARS-CoV-2-associated, whereas depth meant the fraction of total T cells that were SARS-CoV-2-associated. Using the MIRA data, each spike-specific TCR was assigned both to the spike region to which the TCR was reactive and to a CD4 or CD8 class. Log10-transformed breadth and depth values were compared by one-way ANOVA with Sidak's multiple comparisons tests. As stored in TCRdb, this immuneACCESS dataset retains in-frame rearrangements with V and J assigned. A fraction of the clones does not appear; measured against another copy, unresolved V genes explain less than half of the discrepancy, and the remainder lacks a known reason. V, J and clone size were drawn from that table, and D and trimming were deduced from the DNA. The sample data list 25,000 to 30,000 clones, and about 94% of these were observed just once. The ten most abundant clones make up more than 7% of the sample.

This receptor was obtained from an adult in good health. Sequencing used peripheral blood, obtained on day 0 of AZD1222 vaccination. The chain employs TRBV19 and TRBJ2-1; 12 central nucleotides agree with TRBD1. This receptor has the CDR3 CASSTRDRGRDEQFF. DNA sequence: TGTGCCAGTAGTACCCGGGACAGGGGGCGAGATGAGCAGTTCTTC.